These T cell receptor beta chains were read from a single sample in a study of regulatory T cells in long-lasting Graves disease. TCRdb recomputed calls from the multiplex PCR reads with MiXCR, one row per CDR3 protein. Of some 490,000 distinct CDR3 sequences listed, around 13% were seen once; the top ten hold 8.9%. The same sample was also used in a study of T cells in Graves' hyperthyroidism and ophthalmopathy.

Material: peripheral blood mononuclear cells (PBMCs), obtained at new diagnosis, from a patient treated with antithyroid drugs. The source of these receptors is a woman aged 25 to 39 with Graves disease. Each CDR3 is given without its conserved first and last residue.

j_call: TRBJ1-1; v_call: TRBV5-6; cdr3_aa: ASSFQPQDTTEAF
j_call: TRBJ2-2; v_call: TRBV7-9; cdr3_aa: ASSLRIANTGELF
j_call: TRBJ2-2; v_call: TRBV10-1; cdr3_aa: ASSVRTGELF
j_call: TRBJ1-2; v_call: TRBV19; cdr3_aa: ASSVIRGNYGYT
j_call: TRBJ1-2; v_call: TRBV19; cdr3_aa: ASSISHYGYT
j_call: TRBJ2-1; v_call: TRBV5-4; cdr3_aa: ASSLGSRRTSEFSEQF
j_call: TRBJ2-1; v_call: TRBV24-1; cdr3_aa: ATSDLSGSSYNEQF
j_call: TRBJ1-5; v_call: TRBV28; cdr3_aa: ASSSFWDRENQPQH
j_call: TRBJ1-2; v_call: TRBV5-6; cdr3_aa: ASSFRTAARGYT
j_call: TRBJ1-1; v_call: TRBV28; cdr3_aa: ASSFPRETEAF
j_call: TRBJ2-1; v_call: TRBV2; cdr3_aa: ASSGGTGAYNEQF
j_call: TRBJ2-3; v_call: TRBV29-1; cdr3_aa: SVAPRTVTTDTQY
j_call: TRBJ1-5; v_call: TRBV20-1; cdr3_aa: SARRVGGTGESPNQPQH
j_call: TRBJ1-5; v_call: TRBV20-1; cdr3_aa: SARVPHSPNQPQH
j_call: TRBJ2-1; v_call: TRBV6-1; cdr3_aa: ASSVGGRRF
j_call: TRBJ2-3; v_call: TRBV19; cdr3_aa: ASSIDPDGDTAGPHTDTQY
j_call: TRBJ2-1; v_call: TRBV7-9; cdr3_aa: ASSISYRVEQF
j_call: TRBJ2-3; v_call: TRBV19; cdr3_aa: ATTPGYSTDTQY
j_call: TRBJ2-5; v_call: TRBV5-1; cdr3_aa: ASSPRFEETQY
j_call: TRBJ2-5; v_call: TRBV7-2; cdr3_aa: ASSSRALQETQY
j_call: TRBJ2-5; v_call: TRBV15; cdr3_aa: ATSRDSQETQY
j_call: TRBJ2-2; v_call: TRBV5-1; cdr3_aa: ASSYGQGYTGELF
j_call: TRBJ2-3; v_call: TRBV18; cdr3_aa: ASSQAGGGTDTQY
j_call: TRBJ2-3; v_call: TRBV15; cdr3_aa: ATSREGVPTQY
j_call: TRBJ2-7; v_call: TRBV20-1; cdr3_aa: SARDPRGGLYEQY
j_call: TRBJ1-2; v_call: TRBV9; cdr3_aa: ASSVAGTGGYGYT
j_call: TRBJ1-2; v_call: TRBV29-1; cdr3_aa: SVGDRGPFYGYT
j_call: TRBJ2-2; v_call: TRBV10-1; cdr3_aa: ASRSGYTGELF
j_call: TRBJ1-1; v_call: TRBV2; cdr3_aa: ASSEAPEAF
j_call: TRBJ1-1; v_call: TRBV11-3; cdr3_aa: ASSLSQRAF
j_call: TRBJ1-4; v_call: TRBV19; cdr3_aa: ASSLRTRDRGNTNEKLF
j_call: TRBJ1-4; v_call: TRBV3-1; cdr3_aa: ASSQGSQATNEKLF
j_call: TRBJ1-2; v_call: TRBV2; cdr3_aa: ASSQTGWLAGYT
j_call: TRBJ1-1; v_call: TRBV19; cdr3_aa: ASGRGMNTEAF
j_call: TRBJ2-7; v_call: TRBV12-3/TRBV12-4; cdr3_aa: ASSLLPGPGRV
j_call: TRBJ2-7; v_call: TRBV3-1; cdr3_aa: ASSHSYSGRDEQY
j_call: TRBJ2-1; v_call: TRBV7-9; cdr3_aa: ASSLGDYNEQF
j_call: TRBJ1-2; v_call: TRBV18; cdr3_aa: ASSPLADNHGYT
j_call: TRBJ1-5; v_call: TRBV11-3; cdr3_aa: ASSPIRVLTNQPQH
j_call: TRBJ2-7; v_call: TRBV19; cdr3_aa: ASSPGTGGSSYEQY
j_call: TRBJ1-1; v_call: TRBV6-5; cdr3_aa: ASSYSFGATEAF
j_call: TRBJ1-4; v_call: TRBV11-3; cdr3_aa: ASSFGPNEKLF
j_call: TRBJ1-1; v_call: TRBV20-1; cdr3_aa: SARADSGHKMNTEAF
j_call: TRBJ2-7; v_call: TRBV15; cdr3_aa: ATSIQGGFSYEQY
j_call: TRBJ1-1; v_call: TRBV20-1; cdr3_aa: SMRLGVGTEAF
j_call: TRBJ2-1; v_call: TRBV11-2; cdr3_aa: ASSLQGISGREQF
j_call: TRBJ2-2; v_call: TRBV12-3/TRBV12-4; cdr3_aa: ASRNYGPGELF
j_call: TRBJ2-2; v_call: TRBV9; cdr3_aa: AGRDYITGELF
j_call: TRBJ2-3; v_call: TRBV2; cdr3_aa: AARGPGVTDTQY
j_call: TRBJ2-1; v_call: TRBV5-1; cdr3_aa: ASSSPVRSYNEQF
j_call: TRBJ1-6; v_call: TRBV7-9; cdr3_aa: ASSYTTGESPLH
j_call: TRBJ2-5; v_call: TRBV29-1; cdr3_aa: SVETSGSGETQY
j_call: TRBJ2-5; v_call: TRBV5-4; cdr3_aa: ASSSRDPETQY
j_call: TRBJ1-3; v_call: TRBV5-5; cdr3_aa: ASSLMGLVLH